A single sample is the source of the 25 T cell receptor beta chains below, sequenced in a study of cytomegalovirus exposure and HLA in healthy donors (TCRdb year 2017). Library prep was done by the immunoSEQ multiplex PCR assay. A mixture of 60 forward primers for TCR Vbeta segments and 13 reverse primers for TCR Jbeta segments was used in the multiplex PCR. What TCRdb holds here is the immuneACCESS table cut down to in-frame rearrangements. Part of the clones is not present; checked against another copy, under half of the missing clones reflect an unresolved V gene, and the others are unexplained. The sample has about 160,000 clones on record, roughly 78% of them singletons. 1% of the sample lies in the top ten. Source material: PBMCs. All receptors derive from a woman aged 45 to 65 in good health and CMV-seropositive.

J is TRBJ2-5 and V is TRBV5-4; D is possibly TRBD2 (6 bases). The CDR3 is 14 amino acids. The germline gives CDR1 SGHNT, CDR2 YYREEE (reference sequence). Trimming removed 0 bases at V and 2 bases at J, with 8 bases between. This CDR3 reads CASSLGDSQETQYF. The CDR3, as DNA: TGTGCCAGCAGCTTGGGGGACTCGCAAGAGACCCAGTACTTC. The whole variable domain, remainder taken from reference TRBV5-4 and TRBJ2-5, is ETGVTQSPTHLIKTRGQQVTLRCSSQSGHNTVSWYQQALGQGPQFIFQYYREEENGRGNFPPRFSGLQFPNYSSELNVNALELDDSALYLCASSLGDSQETQYFGPGTRLLVL.

The CDR3 sequence: CASSLDSSGNTIYF. Written as DNA, the CDR3 is TGCGCCAGCAGCTTGGACAGCTCTGGAAACACCATATATTTT. The rearrangement joins TRBV5-1 to TRBJ1-3; no reliable D call. Germline-derived CDR1 and CDR2 are SGHRS and YFSETQ. The CDR3 is 14 amino acids. V lost 0 bases to trimming and J lost 0 bases, with 4 bases between them.

This sequence joins TRBV7-2 and TRBJ1-2; 11 bases are a match to TRBD1. Germline-derived CDR1 and CDR2 are SGHTA and FQGNSA. The CDR3 loop spans 14 amino acids. V was pared by 6 bases and J by 5 bases, with 5 bases of the junction left unmatched. As DNA, the CDR3 is TGTGCCAGCAGAGGACAGGGGGCTGAATATGGCTACACCTTC. Its translation is CASRGQGAEYGYTF.

The chain has TRBV27 and TRBJ2-1; D may be TRBD1 (5 bases). V lost 3 bases to trimming and J lost 3 bases, with 6 bases between them. Germline V lookup: CDR1 MNHEY, CDR2 SMNVEV (reference sequence). The CDR3 is 13 residues long. The CDR3 protein is CASSLGLYNEQFF. CDR3 DNA sequence: TGTGCCAGCAGTTTGGGGCTCTACAATGAGCAGTTCTTC.

The chain employs TRBV4-1 and TRBJ1-1, with D possibly TRBD1 on 5 matching bases. CDR3 length: 13 amino acids. With 6 bases removed from V and 0 bases from J, the gap between germline ends came to 8 bases. Germline V gives CDR1 MGHRA, CDR2 YSYEKL. The CDR3 loop reads CASREGLNTEAFF. CDR3 DNA: TGCGCCAGCAGGGAGGGGTTGAACACTGAAGCTTTCTTT.

The chain carries TRBV18 and TRBJ2-7; D remains ambiguous. Trimming removed 5 bases at V and 2 bases at J, with 16 bases between. The germline V gene has CDR1 KGHSH and CDR2 LQKENI. CDR3 length equals 15 residues. CDR3 sequence (DNA): TGTGCCAGCTCATCCGCCCCCACGCAGACCTACGAGCAGTACTTC. This sequence encodes CASSSAPTQTYEQYF.

This clone showed up just a few times. The chain combines TRBV5-8 with TRBJ1-2; D is ambiguous. V was clipped by 0 bases and J by 9 bases, with 15 bases between them. Germline CDR1 reads SGHTS; CDR2 reads YDEGEE. There are 14 residues in the CDR3. The CDR3 spells CASSLDSGSLSYTF. CDR3 nucleotides: TGTGCCAGCAGCTTGGATTCAGGCTCCTTGAGCTACACCTTC.

The rearrangement uses TRBV19 and TRBJ2-7; D possibly corresponds to TRBD2 (6 bases). Trimming left V 1 base short and J 6 bases short, with 16 bases between. The CDR3 contains 15 residues. The germline gives CDR1 LNHDA, CDR2 SQIVND (reference sequence). The CDR3 protein is CASSIVLLGGSEQYF. CDR3 coding DNA: TGTGCCAGTAGTATAGTATTGCTGGGAGGAAGCGAGCAGTACTTC.

A note on this clone: The sample has other DNA sequences that encode this CDR3 too. The chain uses TRBV30 and TRBJ2-7, with D hard to call. Germline lookup yields CDR1 GTSNPN and CDR2 SVGIG (reference sequence). This CDR3 comprises 13 residues. Trimming pared 0 bases from V and 0 bases from J, leaving 6 bases between. CDR3 nucleotides: TGTGCCTGGAGTGTATCAGGCTCCTACGAGCAGTACTTC. Amino acids: CAWSVSGSYEQYF.

This clone was found a few times. The chain uses TRBV7-2 and TRBJ2-5; the match to TRBD2 covers 13 bases. Germline V gene sequence: CDR1 SGHTA, CDR2 FQGNSA. The junction had 8 bases not matched to a gene; V was cut back by 5 bases and J by 5 bases. The CDR3 contains 16 residues. The CDR3: CASSLGLAGARETQYF. DNA for the CDR3: TGTGCCAGCAGCCTAGGACTAGCGGGAGCCCGGGAGACCCAGTACTTC.

This clone has only a few counts. This chain links TRBV7-2 with TRBJ1-2; a weak D match, TRBD1 (6 bases). This CDR3 comprises 13 residues. Germline V gives CDR1 SGHTA, CDR2 FQGNSA. The V gene lost 6 bases and the J gene lost 7 bases, with 15 bases spanning the gap. The CDR3 DNA is TGTGCCAGCAGTTCGGGACAATATTCTGGCTACACCTTC. It specifies CASSSGQYSGYTF.

The J gene is TRBJ1-6, the V gene TRBV27; possibly TRBD1 for D (5 bases). The CDR3 is 14 residues long. V lost 4 bases and J 4 bases, leaving 8 bases between the germline ends. The germline gives CDR1 MNHEY, CDR2 SMNVEV (reference sequence). The CDR3 protein is CASSSQGYNSPLHF. CDR3 in DNA: TGTGCCAGCAGTTCTCAGGGTTATAATTCACCCCTCCACTTT.

The chain combines TRBV10-3 with TRBJ1-6, with 7 bases matching TRBD1. Trimming took 6 bases from V and 6 from J; bases not matched to a gene: 8. In germline, CDR1 is ENHRY, CDR2 SYGVKD. The CDR3 extends over 15 amino acids. CDR3 residues: CAIRDNRGSNSPLHF. The CDR3 DNA is TGTGCCATCAGGGACAACAGGGGTTCTAATTCACCCCTCCACTTT.

This chain connects TRBV5-1 to TRBJ2-2; 10 bases agree with TRBD2. Germline CDR1 reads SGHRS; CDR2 reads YFSETQ. The trim removed 6 bases at V and 3 bases at J, leaving 5 bases unmatched. CDR3 length: 15 residues. As DNA, the CDR3 is TGCGCCAGCACTCAGCGGGGGGGCCACACCGGGGAGCTGTTTTTT. This encodes CASTQRGGHTGELFF.

This clone was recorded only once. The chain recombines TRBV29-1 with TRBJ2-7; TRBD2 might be the D (6 bases). The CDR3 is 12 amino acids. Germline CDR1 reads SQVTM; CDR2 reads ANQGSEA. With 7 bases removed from V and 2 bases from J, the gap between germline ends came to 12 bases. The CDR3 region is CSGGTGAYEQYF. CDR3 bases: TGCAGCGGGGGTACGGGGGCCTACGAGCAGTACTTC.

Points on this clone: The same CDR3 is also encoded by other DNA sequences in this sample. The chain has TRBV10-3 and TRBJ2-5, with 9 bases matching TRBD2. The germline CDR1 and CDR2 sequences are ENHRY and SYGVKD. The CDR3 consists of 14 residues. V lost 8 bases and J lost 1; bases outside the gene matches: 5. The DNA for the CDR3 is TGTGCCATCTCTGAGCGGGGGGCCCAAGAGACCCAGTACTTC. Translated, it gives CAISERGAQETQYF.

The CDR3, as DNA: TGCGCCAGCAGCTTGACTGGTCCCCAGCCCCAGCATTTT. The encoded protein is CASSLTGPQPQHF. This chain uses TRBV5-1 with TRBJ1-5; D ambiguous. This CDR3 is 13 amino acids long. Germline loops: CDR1 SGHRS, CDR2 YFSETQ. The V gene lost 1 base and the J gene lost 7 bases, with 9 bases spanning the gap.

This clone showed up just once. This chain connects TRBV6-1 to TRBJ2-1; 8 nucleotides line up with TRBD2. The V gene's germline CDR1 is MNHNS and CDR2 SASEGT. The trim removed 4 bases at V and 6 bases at J, leaving 2 bases unmatched. This CDR3 is 13 amino acids long. The CDR3 nucleotides are TGTGCCAGCAGTGGGCTAGCGGGCAATGAGCAGTTCTTC. Translating it yields CASSGLAGNEQFF.

The sample holds a few counts of this clone. This chain connects TRBV29-1 to TRBJ1-2, with no clear D. Trimming took off 1 base at V and 5 bases at J, with 11 bases between the two ends. Per the germline V gene, CDR1 is SQVTM and CDR2 is ANQGSEA. The CDR3 is 13 amino acids. CDR3 in DNA: TGCAGCGTTGAAGGAGTCCCTCTTTATGGCTACACCTTC. The encoded protein is CSVEGVPLYGYTF.

The CDR3 here is CASSPPTGEDYGYTF. The DNA of the CDR3 is TGTGCCAGCAGCCCACCGACAGGGGAGGACTATGGCTACACCTTC. This rearrangement joins TRBV9 to TRBJ1-2; 8 positions agree with TRBD1. Germline V lookup: CDR1 SGDLS, CDR2 YYNGEE. This CDR3 is 15 amino acids long. J was trimmed by 3 bases and V by 4 bases; bases with no gene match: 8.

This clone is a singleton in its sample. The V call is TRBV28, the J call TRBJ2-1; 7 bases align to TRBD1. Germline V lookup: CDR1 MDHEN, CDR2 SYDVKM. CDR3 length equals 14 residues. The V gene end was trimmed by 5 bases and the J gene end by 7 bases; junction bases not matched to a gene: 8. CDR3 nucleotides: TGTGCCAGCAGTAATACAGGGGTTTGGAATGAGCAGTTCTTC. Amino acid sequence: CASSNTGVWNEQFF. Supplemented by reference TRBV28 and TRBJ2-1, the full variable domain reads DVKVTQSSRYLVKRTGEKVFLECVQDMDHENMFWYRQDPGLGLRLIYFSYDVKMKEKGDIPEGYSVSREKKERFSLILESASTNQTSMYLCASSNTGVWNEQFFGPGTRLTVL.

The J gene is TRBJ1-2, the V gene TRBV18, with TRBD1 as a possible D gene (5 bases). Germline values: CDR1 KGHSH, CDR2 LQKENI. The CDR3 loop spans 15 amino acids. Between the trimmed V and J ends, which lost 2 bases and 1 base, there was a span of 11 bases. This CDR3 reads CASSPSTGRNYGYTF. In DNA, the CDR3 is TGTGCCAGCTCACCAAGTACAGGACGTAACTATGGCTACACCTTC.

This clone was detected only a few times. V usage is TRBV15 and J usage is TRBJ2-1; TRBD2 matches at 7 bases. The junction had 10 bases not matched to a gene; V was cut back by 6 bases and J by 8 bases. The CDR3 loop spans 14 amino acids. Germline V CDR1 and CDR2: LNHNV, YYDKDF (reference sequence). The CDR3 reads CATRRLAPFDEQFF. The DNA for the CDR3 is TGTGCCACCAGAAGACTAGCCCCCTTCGATGAGCAGTTCTTC.

The chain carries TRBV19 and TRBJ1-5, with D perhaps matching TRBD1 (5 bases). The CDR3 is made up of 13 amino acids. From germline, CDR1 is LNHDA and CDR2 SQIVND (reference sequence). V lost 4 bases and J 6 bases, leaving 10 bases between the germline ends. The CDR3 DNA is TGTGCCAGTAGTACACAGGTGAGTCAGCCCCAGCATTTT. This translates into CASSTQVSQPQHF.

V and J are TRBV10-2 and TRBJ2-7; 8 nucleotides line up with TRBD2. The CDR3 runs 19 residues. Germline CDR1 and CDR2: WSHSY and SAAADI. Germline trimming cut 5 bases from V and 2 bases from J; bases unmatched to any gene: 20. CDR3 amino acids: CASSLPGTSRSGGAYEQYF. The CDR3 DNA reads TGCGCCAGCAGTCTACCCGGGACTAGTAGAAGTGGTGGGGCCTACGAGCAGTACTTC.